This T cell receptor (beta chain) was obtained from a study of T cells in tuberculosis. The overall study: This South African cohort compared adolescents with or without latent tuberculosis against adults with active tuberculosis. PBMC were archived before or within 7 days of starting treatment. Study results and caveats: Active tuberculosis patients had shorter CDR3-alpha; the beta difference was nonsignificant.

About this clone itself: What it recognizes is unknown.

CDR1 and CDR2 (germline): SNHLY, FYNNEI. The V end lost 6 bases, the J end lost 0 bases, and 6 bases lay between the germline ends. CDR3 length equals 13 residues. The data were produced by immunoSEQ multiplex PCR, yet TCRdb's version contains in-frame clones alone and is incomplete. This sample carries 29,000 or so clones, approximately 90% of them seen once, and the ten largest clones take approximately 6.8%. Time point in this sample: new active TB diagnosis, blood taken before or within 7 days of starting treatment. V usage is TRBV2 and J usage is TRBJ2-1; D call uncertain. The sequence was collected from an adult with tuberculosis. The sample here was PBMCs, taken at tuberculosis diagnosis. This chain's CDR3 is CASSVRSYNEQFF. The CDR3 DNA is TGTGCCAGCAGCGTCCGCTCCTACAATGAGCAGTTCTTC.